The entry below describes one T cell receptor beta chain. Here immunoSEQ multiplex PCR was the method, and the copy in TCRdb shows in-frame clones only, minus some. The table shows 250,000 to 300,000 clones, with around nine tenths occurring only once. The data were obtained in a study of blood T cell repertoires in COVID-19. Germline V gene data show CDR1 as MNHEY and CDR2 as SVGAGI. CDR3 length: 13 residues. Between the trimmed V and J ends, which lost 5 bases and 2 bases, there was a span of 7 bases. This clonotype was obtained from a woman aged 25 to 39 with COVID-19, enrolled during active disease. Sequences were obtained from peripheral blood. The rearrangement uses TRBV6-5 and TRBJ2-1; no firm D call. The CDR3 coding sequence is TGTGCCAGCAGTAGAAGCCCCTACAATGAGCAGTTCTTC. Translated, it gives CASSRSPYNEQFF.